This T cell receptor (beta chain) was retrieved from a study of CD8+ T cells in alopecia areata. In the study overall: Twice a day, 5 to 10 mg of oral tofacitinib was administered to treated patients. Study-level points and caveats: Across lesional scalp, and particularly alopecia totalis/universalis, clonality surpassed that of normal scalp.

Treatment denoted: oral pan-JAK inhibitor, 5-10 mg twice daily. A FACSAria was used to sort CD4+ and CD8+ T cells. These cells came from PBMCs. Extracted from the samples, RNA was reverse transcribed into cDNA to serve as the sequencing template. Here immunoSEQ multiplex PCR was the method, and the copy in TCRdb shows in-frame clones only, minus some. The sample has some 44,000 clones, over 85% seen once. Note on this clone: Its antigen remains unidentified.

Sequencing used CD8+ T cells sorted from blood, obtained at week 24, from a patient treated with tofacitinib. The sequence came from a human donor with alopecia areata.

The CDR3 sequence: CASSLGTGGEVTQYF. In DNA, the CDR3 is TGCGCCAGCAGCCTTGGGACAGGGGGCGAAGTGACCCAGTACTTC. The chain carries TRBV5-1 and TRBJ2-5; 12 bases agree with TRBD1. The CDR3 totals 15 residues. J gave up 7 bases and V 4 bases, and 8 bases lay outside the gene matches. CDR1 SGHRS and CDR2 YFSETQ come from the germline V gene.